The 19 T cell receptor beta chains below were found in one sample sequenced in a study of cytomegalovirus exposure and HLA in healthy donors. Amplification used 60 Vbeta primers and 13 Jbeta primers. The table came from immunoSEQ multiplex PCR; TCRdb's copy has only in-frame clones and leaves some out. The sample holds 190,000 or so clones; around 86% are singletons and the top ten take 1.5% to 2%. Sequencing was performed on PBMCs. All receptors come from a man between 50 and 59 years old in good health and CMV-seronegative.

This clone was detected only a few times. The chain couples TRBV14 to TRBJ2-7; TRBD2 agrees at 7 bases. The CDR3 totals 15 residues. CDR1 SGHDN and CDR2 FVKESK come from the germline V gene. The ends lost 1 base at V and 2 bases at J; junction bases unmatched: 5. The CDR3 sequence is CASSQAGGGAYEQYF. The CDR3 nucleotides read TGTGCCAGCAGCCAAGCGGGGGGAGGTGCCTACGAGCAGTACTTC.

A few counts support this clone. The V and J genes are TRBV4-3 and TRBJ1-3, with a tentative D call TRBD1 (5 bases). CDR3 size: 16 residues. Trimming removed 0 bases at V and 2 bases at J, with 11 bases between. Germline-derived CDR1 and CDR2 are LGHNA and YSLEER. The CDR3 nucleotides read TGCGCCAGCAGCCAAGATTGGGGGGGACCTGGAAACACCATATATTTT. This encodes CASSQDWGGPGNTIYF.

The chain carries TRBV6-1 and TRBJ2-7; a weak D match, TRBD1 (5 bases). The V and J ends lost 2 bases and 2 bases respectively, with 19 bases between them. Germline CDR1 and CDR2: MNHNS and SASEGT. The CDR3 has 17 amino acids. Here the CDR3 DNA reads TGTGCCAGCAGTGAATTCGCGCCCGCAGGGTACACCTACGAGCAGTACTTC. Translating it yields CASSEFAPAGYTYEQYF.

This clone was detected once. The chain recombines TRBV6-5 with TRBJ2-5; TRBD1 aligns across 8 bases. Germline loops: CDR1 MNHEY, CDR2 SVGAGI. The CDR3 has 15 residues. Unmatched junction bases numbered 10, after V lost 6 bases and J lost 4 bases. The DNA of the CDR3 is TGTGCCAGCAGATTCGACAGGGGTAAAGGAGAGACCCAGTACTTC. The encoded protein is CASRFDRGKGETQYF.

The chain has TRBV28 and TRBJ1-2; D is unclear. The germline gives CDR1 MDHEN, CDR2 SYDVKM. The CDR3 has 14 amino acids. Trimming stripped 1 base from V and 4 bases from J, with 10 bases between. CDR3 amino acids: CASSLSSWAYGYTF. The CDR3 DNA reads as TGTGCCAGCAGTTTATCCAGTTGGGCCTATGGCTACACCTTC.

The chain employs TRBV5-7 and TRBJ2-7, with D possibly being TRBD2 (5 bases). TRBV5-7 counts as an open reading frame of uncertain function. The CDR3 length is 16 residues. The V end lost 0 bases, the J end lost 4 bases, and 17 bases lay between the germline ends. The CDR3 here is CASSLGPREGIYEQYF. CDR3 coding DNA: TGTGCCAGCAGCTTGGGTCCACGCGAGGGTATTTACGAGCAGTACTTC.

The rearrangement links TRBV7-2 to TRBJ1-4, with D unclear. Germline V gives CDR1 SGHTA, CDR2 FQGNSA. Trimming removed 0 bases from V and 6 bases from J, with 11 bases in between. The CDR3 totals 15 residues. CDR3 protein: CASSLARRGYEKLFF. Written as DNA, the CDR3 is TGTGCCAGCAGCTTAGCGCGAAGAGGGTATGAAAAACTGTTTTTT.

The chain uses TRBV18 and TRBJ2-5; D gene unclear. From germline, CDR1 is KGHSH and CDR2 LQKENI. V was pared by 3 bases and J by 1 base, with 6 bases between. The CDR3 sequence is 13 residues long. CDR3 protein: CASSPNSQETQYF. The DNA of the CDR3 is TGTGCCAGCTCACCGAACAGCCAAGAGACCCAGTACTTC. Looking up the rest from reference TRBV18 and TRBJ2-5 gives the full variable domain: NAGVMQNPRHLVRRRGQEARLRCSPMKGHSHVYWYRQLPEEGLKFMVYLQKENIIDESGMPKERFSAEFPKEGPSILRIQQVVRGDSAAYFCASSPNSQETQYFGPGTRLLVL.

The chain has TRBV7-6 and TRBJ2-3, with TRBD2 matching 7 bases. Germline trimming cut 3 bases from V and 2 bases from J; bases unmatched to any gene: 5. Germline lookup yields CDR1 SGHVS and CDR2 FNYEAQ. The CDR3 runs 15 residues. The CDR3 spells CASSFGERDTDTQYF. The CDR3 DNA follows: TGTGCCAGCAGCTTCGGTGAGCGGGACACAGATACGCAGTATTTT.

This chain links TRBV5-1 with TRBJ1-5; 7 bases align to TRBD1. This CDR3 region has 14 residues. Germline assignment: CDR1 SGHRS and CDR2 YFSETQ. The V and J ends lost 4 bases and 6 bases, in that order; junction bases with no gene match: 7. The CDR3 protein is CASSLTAGGQPQHF. The CDR3 DNA sequence: TGCGCCAGCAGCCTGACTGCAGGGGGTCAGCCCCAGCATTTT. Based on the CDR3 plus reference TRBV5-1 and TRBJ1-5, the full variable domain is KAGVTQTPRYLIKTRGQQVTLSCSPISGHRSVSWYQQTPGQGLQFLFEYFSETQRNKGNFPGRFSGRQFSNSRSEMNVSTLELGDSALYLCASSLTAGGQPQHFGDGTRLSIL.

V is TRBV4-3 and J is TRBJ1-6; D perhaps matches TRBD1 (5 bases). Germline V gene lookup returns CDR1 LGHNA and CDR2 YSLEER. The CDR3 sequence is 15 residues long. Trimming left V 0 bases short and J 8 bases short, with 11 bases between. The CDR3, as DNA: TGCGCCAGCAGCCAAGAAGGAGGGGACTATTCACCCCTCCACTTT. This codes for CASSQEGGDYSPLHF.

The chain combines TRBV7-8 with TRBJ2-5, with 7 bases fitting TRBD1. Trimming took 8 bases from V and 5 from J; bases not matched to a gene: 14. This CDR3 has 15 residues. Per the germline V gene, CDR1 is SGHVS and CDR2 is FQNEAQ. Here the CDR3 DNA reads TGTGCCAGCGGAACTTACAGGGGAGCCGATGAGACCCAGTACTTC. Residues: CASGTYRGADETQYF.

V is TRBV28 and J is TRBJ2-3; maybe TRBD1 (7 bases). Per the germline V gene, CDR1 is MDHEN and CDR2 is SYDVKM. V shed 8 bases and J shed 11 bases, with 23 bases lying between them. This CDR3 has 14 amino acids. The CDR3 is CASFRDSSAGQQYF. DNA of the CDR3: TGTGCCAGCTTCAGGGACAGTTCAGCGGGCCAGCAGTATTTT.

The V gene is TRBV29-1, the J gene TRBJ2-1; 10 nucleotides line up with TRBD1. Germline CDR1 reads SQVTM; CDR2 reads ANQGSEA. The CDR3 totals 15 residues. Losses at the gene ends were 6 bases for V and 7 bases for J; bases not matched to a gene: 12. The CDR3 reads CSVLAGDRGLNEQFF. The DNA for the CDR3 is TGCAGCGTCCTAGCCGGGGACAGGGGTTTAAATGAGCAGTTCTTC.

This rearrangement joins TRBV5-4 to TRBJ2-7; TRBD2 matches 8 bases. Germline V gene sequence: CDR1 SGHNT, CDR2 YYREEE (reference sequence). The V gene end was trimmed by 4 bases and the J gene end by 0 bases; junction bases not matched to a gene: 12. The CDR3 sequence is 17 residues long. The DNA for the CDR3 is TGTGCCAGCAGCCGGGGGGTAGCGGGATCAAGCTCCTACGAGCAGTACTTC. Its protein product is CASSRGVAGSSSYEQYF.

V usage is TRBV11-2 and J usage is TRBJ1-1; 7 bases agree with TRBD1. This CDR3 comprises 14 residues. V lost 5 bases, J lost 1 base, and 4 bases stayed unmatched. CDR1 SGHAT and CDR2 FQNNGV come from the germline V gene. The CDR3 loop is CASSPTGKNTEAFF. The CDR3 nucleotides read TGTGCCAGCAGCCCGACAGGGAAGAACACTGAAGCTTTCTTT.

The chain uses TRBV2 and TRBJ1-1; D might be TRBD1 (6 bases). This CDR3 comprises 14 residues. V was cut by 6 bases and J by 5 bases, with 16 bases left in between. Germline-derived CDR1 and CDR2 are SNHLY and FYNNEI. The DNA for the CDR3 is TGTGCCAGCAGCAACACGCCCAGGGGAACTGAAGCTTTCTTT. Its translation is CASSNTPRGTEAFF.

A note on this clone: The germline gene is not matched at one end of the junction; a read error may be the cause. The V gene is TRBV7-7, the J gene TRBJ2-1, with 7 positions matching TRBD1. Looked up from germline, CDR1 is SSHAT and CDR2 is FNYEAQ (reference sequence). This CDR3 is 18 amino acids long. CDR3 residues: CASSLSLRGQRVDNEQFF. CDR3 coding DNA: TGTGCTAGCAGCTTGTCCTTACGGGGACAGAGGGTTGACAATGAGCAGTTCTTC.

A word on this clone: A read error may produce the germline difference seen at one junction end. The CDR3, as DNA: TGTGCCAGCAGCTTGGCCTCAGGGACAAACTTC. Its translation: CASSLASGTNF. The chain has TRBV5-5 and TRBJ2-7; D is possibly TRBD1 (6 bases). Germline V gene data show CDR1 as SGHKS and CDR2 as YYEKEE (reference sequence). This CDR3 has 11 residues.